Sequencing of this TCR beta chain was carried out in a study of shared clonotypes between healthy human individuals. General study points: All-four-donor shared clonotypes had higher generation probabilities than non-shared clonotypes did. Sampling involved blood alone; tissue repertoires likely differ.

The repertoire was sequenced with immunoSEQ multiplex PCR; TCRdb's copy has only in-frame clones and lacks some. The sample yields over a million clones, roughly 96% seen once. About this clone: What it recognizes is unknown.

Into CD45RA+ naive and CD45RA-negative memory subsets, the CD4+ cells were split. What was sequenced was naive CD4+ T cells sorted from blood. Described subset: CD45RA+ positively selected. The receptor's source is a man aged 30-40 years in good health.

Here the CDR3 DNA reads TGTGCCAGCAGTGAAGTTTTCGGCGGCACCTACGAGCAGTACTTC. Protein sequence: CASSEVFGGTYEQYF. This chain uses TRBV2 with TRBJ2-7; no clear D gene. Germline-derived CDR1 and CDR2 are SNHLY and FYNNEI. Trimming took off 1 base at V and 2 bases at J, with 12 bases between the two ends. The CDR3 totals 15 residues.